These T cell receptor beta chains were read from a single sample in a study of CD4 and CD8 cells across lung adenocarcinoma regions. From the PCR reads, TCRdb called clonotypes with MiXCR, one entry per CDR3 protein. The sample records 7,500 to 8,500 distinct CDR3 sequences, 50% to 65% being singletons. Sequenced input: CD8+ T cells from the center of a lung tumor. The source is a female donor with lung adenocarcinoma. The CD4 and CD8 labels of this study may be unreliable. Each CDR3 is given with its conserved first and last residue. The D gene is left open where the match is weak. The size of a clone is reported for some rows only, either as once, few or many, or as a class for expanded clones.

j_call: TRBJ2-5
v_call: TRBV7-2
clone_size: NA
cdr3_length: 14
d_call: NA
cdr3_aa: CAGTGVGGQETQYF
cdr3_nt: TGTGCCGGGACCGGCGTCGGTGGCCAAGAGACCCAGTACTTC

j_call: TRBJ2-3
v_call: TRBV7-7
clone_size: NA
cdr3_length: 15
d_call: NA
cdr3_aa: CASGSGLVGTDTQYF
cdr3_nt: TGTGCTAGCGGCTCGGGGTTGGTTGGCACAGATACTCAGTACTTT

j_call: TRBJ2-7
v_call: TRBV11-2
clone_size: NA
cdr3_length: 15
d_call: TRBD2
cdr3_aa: CGRSFGGGPVDTQYF
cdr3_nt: TGTGGCAGGAGCTTCGGGGGGGGGCCCGTAGATACGCAGTACTTC

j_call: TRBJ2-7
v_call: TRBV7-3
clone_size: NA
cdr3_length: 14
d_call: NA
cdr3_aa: CAGSLGRSKDTQYF
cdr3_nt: TGTGCGGGGAGCTTGGGCCGGAGCAAAGATACGCAGTACTTC

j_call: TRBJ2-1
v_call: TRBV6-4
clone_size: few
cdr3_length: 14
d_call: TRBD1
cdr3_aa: CASSATGEQSEQFF
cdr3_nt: TGTGCCAGCAGTGCGACAGGGGAACAAAGTGAGCAGTTCTTC

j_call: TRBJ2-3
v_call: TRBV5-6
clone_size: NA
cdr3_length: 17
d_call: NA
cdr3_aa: CASRLRIAVGGQGTQYF
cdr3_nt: TGTGCCAGCAGGCTTAGGATTGCGGTAGGCGGCCAAGGGACGCAGTATTTT

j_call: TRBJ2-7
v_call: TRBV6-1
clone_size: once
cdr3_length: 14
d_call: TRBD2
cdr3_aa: CAGSGGREPKTQYF
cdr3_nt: TGTGCGGGCAGCGGGGGCCGAGAGCCAAAGACGCAGTACTTC

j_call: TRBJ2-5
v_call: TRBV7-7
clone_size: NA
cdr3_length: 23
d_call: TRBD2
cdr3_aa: CASSLASRRTGGGGGRDQETQYF
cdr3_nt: TGTGCTAGCAGCTTAGCCTCGAGAAGGACCGGGGGGGGCGGAGGTCGTGACCAAGAGACCCAGTACTTC

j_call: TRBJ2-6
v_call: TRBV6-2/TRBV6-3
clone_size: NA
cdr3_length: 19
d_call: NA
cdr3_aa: CASSTFTSYALSGANVLTF
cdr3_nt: TGTGCCAGCAGCACCTTTACTAGCTATGCCCTCTCTGGGGCCAACGTCCTGACTTTC

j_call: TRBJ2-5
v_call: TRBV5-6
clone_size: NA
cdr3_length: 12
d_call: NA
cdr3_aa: CVSSLDEIQQYF
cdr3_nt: TGTGTCAGCAGCTTGGACGAGATTCAGCAGTACTTC

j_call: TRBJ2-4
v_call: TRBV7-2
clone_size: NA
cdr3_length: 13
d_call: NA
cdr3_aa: CGSGAGGTDTQYF
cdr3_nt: TGTGGCAGCGGGGCAGGGGGCACAGATACCCAGTACTTC

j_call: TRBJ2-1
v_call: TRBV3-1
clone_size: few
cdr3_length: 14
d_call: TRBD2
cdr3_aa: CASSQLRGVNEQFF
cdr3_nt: TGTGCCAGCAGCCAGTTGCGGGGGGTAAATGAGCAGTTCTTC

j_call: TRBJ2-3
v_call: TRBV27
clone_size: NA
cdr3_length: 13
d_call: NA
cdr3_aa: CASSPSVTNIQYF
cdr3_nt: TGTGCCAGCAGTCCCTCTGTCACGAACATTCAGTACTTT

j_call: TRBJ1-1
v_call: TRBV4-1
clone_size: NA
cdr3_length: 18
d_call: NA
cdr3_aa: CASSQEVDGGLSNTEAFF
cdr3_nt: TGCGCCAGCAGCCAAGAGGTTGACGGCGGGCTTTCGAACACTGAAGCTTTCTTT

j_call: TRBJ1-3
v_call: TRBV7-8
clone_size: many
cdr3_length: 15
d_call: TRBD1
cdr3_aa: CASSVTGDSGNTIYF
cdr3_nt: TGTGCCAGCAGCGTTACAGGGGACTCTGGAAACACCATATATTTT

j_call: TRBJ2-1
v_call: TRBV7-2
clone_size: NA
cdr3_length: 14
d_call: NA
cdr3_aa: CASTFVGSTETQFF
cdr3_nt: TGTGCCAGCACCTTCGTAGGTAGCACAGAGACCCAGTTCTTC

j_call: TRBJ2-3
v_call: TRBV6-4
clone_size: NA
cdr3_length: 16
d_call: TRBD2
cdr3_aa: CASSDSPGRGGETQYF
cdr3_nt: TGTGCCAGCAGTGACTCCCCGGGGCGGGGGGGAGAGACGCAGTATTTT

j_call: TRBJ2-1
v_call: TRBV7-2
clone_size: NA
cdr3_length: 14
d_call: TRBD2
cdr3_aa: CASQAGGKNGEQFF
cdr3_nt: TGTGCCAGCCAGGCGGGAGGGAAGAACGGGGAGCAGTTCTTC

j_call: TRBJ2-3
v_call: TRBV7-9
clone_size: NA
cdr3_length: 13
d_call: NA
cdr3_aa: CASGLSATDTQYF
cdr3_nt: TGTGCCAGCGGCCTGAGCGCCACAGATACGCAGTATTTC

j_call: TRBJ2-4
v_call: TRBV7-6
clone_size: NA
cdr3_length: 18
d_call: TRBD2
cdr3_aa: CASSSLGRGGGDQNIQYF
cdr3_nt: TGTGCCAGCAGCTCCCTTGGGCGCGGGGGGGGTGACCAAAACATCCAGTACTTC

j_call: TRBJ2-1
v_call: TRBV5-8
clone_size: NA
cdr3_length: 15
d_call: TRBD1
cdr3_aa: CASSPPGTGSNEQFF
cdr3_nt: TGTGCCAGCAGCCCACCTGGGACAGGGTCCAATGAGCAGTTCTTC

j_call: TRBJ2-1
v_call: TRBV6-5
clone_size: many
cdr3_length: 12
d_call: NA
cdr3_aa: CASSYSGNEQFF
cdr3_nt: TGTGCCAGCAGTTACTCAGGGAATGAGCAGTTCTTC

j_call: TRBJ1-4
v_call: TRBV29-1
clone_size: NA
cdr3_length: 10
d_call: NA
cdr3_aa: CSVKSEKLFF
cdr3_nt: TGCAGCGTAAAGTCTGAAAAACTGTTTTTT

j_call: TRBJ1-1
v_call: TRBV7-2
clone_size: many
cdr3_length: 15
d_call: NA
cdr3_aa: CASSLDRLGRGEAFF
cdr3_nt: TGTGCCAGCAGCTTAGATCGTTTGGGCAGGGGTGAAGCTTTCTTT

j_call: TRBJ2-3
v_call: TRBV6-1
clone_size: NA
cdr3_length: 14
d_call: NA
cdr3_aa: CAGKGGRGPETQYF
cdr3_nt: TGTGCCGGGAAGGGGGGCCGGGGCCCAGAGACCCAGTATTTT

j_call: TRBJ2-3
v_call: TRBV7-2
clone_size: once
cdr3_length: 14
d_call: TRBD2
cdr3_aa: CAGSGGAGTDTQYF
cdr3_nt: TGTGCGGGGAGCGGGGGGGCCGGCACAGATACGCAGTACTTT

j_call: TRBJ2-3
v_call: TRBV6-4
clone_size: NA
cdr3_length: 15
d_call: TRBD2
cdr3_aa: CASSRTSGGTDTQYF
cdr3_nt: TGTGCCAGCAGCCGGACTAGCGGGGGAACAGATACGCAGTATTTT

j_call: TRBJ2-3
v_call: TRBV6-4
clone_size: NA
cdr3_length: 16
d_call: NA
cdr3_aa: CASSDSGGRAKNTQYF
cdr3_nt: TGTGCCAGCAGTGACTCGGGGGGGCGAGCCAAAAATACGCAGTATTTC

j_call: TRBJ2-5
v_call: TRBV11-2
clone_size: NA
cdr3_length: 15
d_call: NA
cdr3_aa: CASGFGGGDVDTQYF
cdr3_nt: TGTGCCAGCGGCTTCGGGGGCGGGGACGTAGATACCCAGTACTTT

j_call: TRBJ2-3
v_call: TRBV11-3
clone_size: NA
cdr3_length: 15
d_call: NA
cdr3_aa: CASGSGLGDKNTQYF
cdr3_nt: TGTGCCAGCGGCTCGGGGCTAGGGGACAAAAACACGCAGTATTTT

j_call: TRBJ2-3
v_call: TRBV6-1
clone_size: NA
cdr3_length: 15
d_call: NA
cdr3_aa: CARGLRAGCSDTQYF
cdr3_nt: TGTGCCAGGGGCCTCCGGGCTGGCTGCTCCGATACGCAGTATTTT

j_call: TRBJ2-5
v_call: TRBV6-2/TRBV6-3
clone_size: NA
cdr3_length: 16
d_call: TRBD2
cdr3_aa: CASSNPSGRYQETQYF
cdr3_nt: TGTGCCAGCAGCAACCCTAGCGGGAGGTACCAAGAGACCCAGTACTTC

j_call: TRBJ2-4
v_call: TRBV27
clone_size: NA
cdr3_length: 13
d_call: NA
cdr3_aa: CATGPCAKNMQYF
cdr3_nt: TGTGCCACGGGGCCCTGTGCCAAAAACATGCAGTATTTC

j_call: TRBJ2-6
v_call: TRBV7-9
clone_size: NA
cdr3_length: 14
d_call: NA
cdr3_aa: CASSPTLGLEAQSF
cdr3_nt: TGTGCCAGCAGCCCCACCCTAGGTCTGGAGGCCCAGTCCTTC

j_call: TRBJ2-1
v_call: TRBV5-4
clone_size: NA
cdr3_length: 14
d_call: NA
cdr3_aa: CASSLRENYNKQFF
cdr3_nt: TGTGCCAGCAGCCTCCGGGAGAACTACAATAAGCAGTTCTTT